This TCR beta chain was retrieved from a study of human T cells and chemical hapten exposure. Study-wide results and caveats: Alopecia affected the donors, so their immune response may differ from healthy people's.

The time point denotes: patch test 3, about 24 weeks after DPC sensitization. Regarding treatment: therapeutic diphenylcyclopropenone sensitization with weekly scalp DPC. Total RNA extraction was carried out from unfractionated whole blood. Germline-derived CDR1 and CDR2 are ENHRY and SYGVKD. The CDR3 sequence is 15 residues long. V shed 2 bases and J 5 bases; nucleotides not matched to a gene: 8. One entry per CDR3 protein, called by TCRdb with MiXCR from the RACE reads. The sample records 50,000 to 60,000 distinct CDR3 sequences, around an eighth being singletons. At least ten counts were recorded for this clonotype. Antigen unknown.

The rearrangement uses TRBV10-3 and TRBJ2-5, with 7 bases identical to TRBD1. The sequence derives from a man aged 25 to 40 with alopecia areata. Some clones in this sample may be carry-over from other donors' samples. Sequencing used whole blood, obtained in connection with sensitization to the hapten diphenylcyclopropenone (DPC). This chain's CDR3 is CAISETRQGSETQYF. For the CDR3, the DNA is TGTGCCATCAGTGAGACCCGACAGGGTTCTGAGACCCAGTACTTC.